At least ten counts were recorded for the clone carrying this TCR beta chain. Its matching antigen is unknown. These data come from a study of regulatory T cells in long-lasting Graves disease. General observations from the study: Only peripheral blood was studied, not thyroid tissue.

The time point was: persistent/refractory GD, antithyroid drugs over 5 years with positive TRAb. With RNA extracted from PBMCs as input, the TCR library was made. Investigators prepared the TCR beta libraries by applying iRepertoire HTBI primers and Arm-PCR of CDR3 regions. TCRdb called the multiplex PCR reads again in MiXCR, with one record for every CDR3 protein. The sample shows roughly 400,000 distinct CDR3 sequences, under 25% of them seen only once. The receptor was isolated from a female donor with Graves disease. Sequenced here: peripheral blood mononuclear cells (PBMCs), sampled when the disease was refractory, from a patient treated with antithyroid drugs.

The DNA for the CDR3 is TGTGCCAGCAGTTACCTCGGGGGAGAATACGAGCAGTACTTC. It specifies CASSYLGGEYEQYF. This chain connects TRBV6-5 to TRBJ2-7, with D possibly being TRBD2 (6 bases). Trimming cost V 2 bases and J 4 bases, with 12 bases left between them. This CDR3 region has 14 residues. Germline loops: CDR1 MNHEY, CDR2 SVGAGI.